Below are 17 T cell receptor beta chains sequenced from a single sample in a study of blood T cell repertoires in COVID-19. The method was immunoSEQ multiplex PCR; TCRdb's version includes in-frame clones alone and lacks a portion of them. This sample carries a few hundred thousand clones, 88% of them seen once, and the ten largest clones take 0.9% to 1.5%. Sequenced: PBMCs or T cells enriched from blood (not recorded which). These receptor sequences come from a woman aged 18-35 years who had recovered from COVID-19.

A single count supports this clone. The chain is built from TRBV19 and TRBJ2-7; weak D call: TRBD2 (6 bases). Deletions cut 8 bases from V and 4 bases from J, with 9 bases between. This CDR3 has 11 amino acids. Germline values: CDR1 LNHDA, CDR2 SQIVND (reference sequence). The CDR3 sequence: CASEGGYEQYF. DNA of the CDR3: TGTGCCAGTGAAGGAGGGTACGAGCAGTACTTC.

The genes are TRBV9 and TRBJ1-5; 8 nucleotides line up with TRBD1. Trimming removed 4 bases from V and 5 bases from J; junction bases left unmatched: 5. Germline assignment: CDR1 SGDLS and CDR2 YYNGEE. The CDR3 covers 14 residues. The CDR3 DNA is TGTGCCAGCAGCTCGACAGGGGCCCATCAGCCCCAGCATTTT. Translation gives CASSSTGAHQPQHF.

This chain links TRBV24-1 with TRBJ2-2; 7 bases align to TRBD1. V dropped 1 base and J dropped 2; count of bases not matched to a gene: 6. Germline V lookup: CDR1 KGHDR, CDR2 SFDVKD. This CDR3 is built from 17 residues. The CDR3 protein is CATSDLARGSNTGELFF. For the CDR3, the DNA is TGTGCCACCAGTGATTTAGCCAGGGGGAGTAACACCGGGGAGCTGTTTTTT.

This clone was counted between two and nine times. CDR3 bases: TGTGCTAGTGGTTTGGCGGCCGGGTTGGGTAACTATGGCTACACCTTC. It encodes CASGLAAGLGNYGYTF. The V call is TRBV12-5, the J call TRBJ1-2; D remains unclear. With 1 base removed from V and 1 base from J, the gap between germline ends came to 13 bases. CDR1 and CDR2 (germline): LGHNT, FRNRAP. The CDR3 has 16 residues.

This clone turned up a few times. This chain links TRBV10-3 with TRBJ2-2; no definite D call. The germline CDR1 and CDR2 sequences are ENHRY and SYGVKD. The germline V and J ends were trimmed by 2 bases and 7 bases, with 8 bases remaining between them. There are 13 residues in the CDR3. The CDR3 bases are TGTGCCATCAGTGAGGAGTCTCGCGGGGAGCTGTTTTTT. Encoded protein: CAISEESRGELFF.

This chain uses TRBV6-1 with TRBJ1-4, with 7 nucleotides matching TRBD1. After removal of 2 bases from V and 8 bases from J, the junction contained 5 bases not matched to a gene. This CDR3 is 14 amino acids long. Per germline, CDR1 MNHNS and CDR2 SASEGT. CDR3 sequence reads: CASSERGREEKLFF. In nucleotides, the CDR3 is TGTGCCAGCAGTGAAAGGGGGCGGGAAGAAAAACTGTTTTTT.

This clone has just one count. The chain has TRBV27 and TRBJ2-3; the match to TRBD2 covers 7 bases. The junction had 11 bases not matched to a gene; V was cut back by 6 bases and J by 5 bases. The germline V gene encodes CDR1 MNHEY and CDR2 SMNVEV (reference sequence). The CDR3 runs 15 residues. The CDR3 protein is CASRGGTGVGDTQYF. The CDR3 coding sequence is TGTGCCAGCAGGGGGGGGACTGGAGTCGGAGATACGCAGTATTTT.

V gene TRBV7-2 combines with J gene TRBJ1-6; the match to TRBD1 covers 8 bases. The CDR3 extends over 14 amino acids. V gave up 1 base and J gave up 10 bases; unmatched junction bases: 3. CDR1 and CDR2 from the germline V gene are SGHTA and FQGNSA. For the CDR3, the DNA is TGTGCCAGCAGCTTAGACAGGGGGGGCTCACCCCTCCACTTT. This encodes CASSLDRGGSPLHF.

The chain links TRBV7-9 to TRBJ2-7, with D maybe TRBD1 (6 bases). The ends were cut back, 1 base at V and 4 bases at J, with 14 bases in the middle. Germline V CDR1 and CDR2: SEHNR, FQNEAQ (reference sequence). The CDR3 covers 15 residues. The CDR3 protein is CASSLGTAGSYEQYF. CDR3 nucleotide sequence: TGTGCCAGCAGCTTAGGGACAGCCGGTAGTTACGAGCAGTACTTC.

J is TRBJ2-7 and V is TRBV10-1; D might be TRBD2 (5 bases). The V end lost 7 bases, the J end lost 4 bases, and 26 bases lay between the germline ends. The CDR3 covers 17 residues. CDR1 WNHNN and CDR2 SYGVQD come from the germline V gene (reference sequence). CDR3 sequence reads: CASNAFEKSHGIYEQYF. The CDR3 bases are TGCGCCAGCAATGCGTTTGAGAAGTCTCACGGGATATACGAGCAGTACTTC.

The chain recombines TRBV10-3 with TRBJ1-2; 9 nucleotides align to TRBD1. Germline values: CDR1 ENHRY, CDR2 SYGVKD. The CDR3 has 14 amino acids. Trimming cost V 2 bases and J 2 bases; bases outside gene matches: 0. The CDR3 sequence: CAISEGQGNYGYTF. In DNA, the CDR3 is TGTGCCATCAGTGAGGGACAGGGGAACTATGGCTACACCTTC.

The V and J genes are TRBV19 and TRBJ2-2; the match to TRBD1 covers 8 bases. The CDR3 is 18 residues long. Germline CDR1 is LNHDA and CDR2 is SQIVND (reference sequence). The J segment lost 1 base and the V segment lost 7 bases, leaving 14 bases of the junction unmatched. CDR3 sequence reads: CASTLLPGQGKNTGELFF. DNA of the CDR3: TGTGCCAGTACCCTCCTTCCTGGACAGGGCAAGAACACCGGGGAGCTGTTTTTT.

Worth noting for this clone: The germline gene is not matched at one end of the junction; a read error may be the cause. V and J are TRBV5-1 and TRBJ2-3; maybe TRBD2 (7 bases). This CDR3 region has 14 residues. CDR1 SGHRS and CDR2 YFSETQ come from the germline V gene. CDR3 protein: CASRLGGHVDTQYF. Here the CDR3 DNA reads TGCGCCAGCAGGTTGGGGGGGCACGTAGATACGCAGTATTTT.

This clone has just one count. V usage is TRBV5-6 and J usage is TRBJ2-5, with D possibly being TRBD2 (6 bases). V lost 3 bases and J 5 bases, leaving 11 bases between the germline ends. CDR3 length: 13 amino acids. CDR1 is SGHDT and CDR2 is YYEEEE in the germline V gene. The CDR3 sequence is CASSYGGTETQYF. CDR3 coding DNA: TGTGCCAGCAGCTACGGCGGGACGGAGACCCAGTACTTC.

This clone has only one observation. The genes are TRBV13 and TRBJ2-3, with TRBD2 as a possible D gene (6 bases). The CDR3 has 14 amino acids. V was pared by 4 bases and J by 1 base, with 9 bases between. CDR1 is PRHDT and CDR2 is FYEKMQ in the germline V gene (reference sequence). The CDR3 loop is CASSWEEGTDTQYF. The CDR3 region has the DNA TGTGCCAGCAGCTGGGAGGAGGGCACAGATACGCAGTATTTT.

This clone was recorded once. The chain recombines TRBV3-1 (or the pseudogene TRBV3-2) with TRBJ1-5; D uncertain. Germline V gene lookup returns CDR1 LGHDT and CDR2 YNNKEL (reference sequence). V was trimmed by 2 bases and J by 3 bases, leaving 5 bases between them. This CDR3 contains 13 residues. CDR3 nucleotide sequence: TGTGCCAGCAGCCAAACTGACAATCAGCCCCAGCATTTT. Protein sequence: CASSQTDNQPQHF.

This clone occurred once. V is TRBV7-2 and J is TRBJ1-2, with TRBD1 as a possible D gene (6 bases). Trimming cost V 1 base and J 8 bases, with 17 bases left between them. CDR1 is SGHTA, CDR2 FQGNSA, per germline. The CDR3 spans 15 residues. The CDR3, as DNA: TGTGCCAGCAGCTTAGGGGTACAGGGACGCTTGGGCTACACCTTC. This codes for CASSLGVQGRLGYTF.